A single sample gave rise to the 15 T cell receptor beta chains below, sequenced in a study of OX40 agonist ivuxolimab in advanced cancers. Libraries were made using the immunoSEQ multiplex PCR assay. TCRdb took this table from immuneACCESS and kept in-frame rearrangements with V and J called. Such tables lack part of the clones; where checked against another copy, unresolved V genes explain under half of the gap, and the rest is unexplained. The sample data list around 80,000 clones, and less than 85% of these were observed just once. Less than 9.5% of the sample is taken by the ten largest. Source: CD4+ or CD8+ T cells sorted from blood, taken in a trial of the OX40 agonist ivuxolimab. Receptors were obtained from an adult with an advanced solid tumor such as melanoma, head and neck, liver or kidney cancer.

The sample holds one count of this clone. The chain's CDR3 is CASSLRGADTEAFF. In nucleotides, the CDR3 is TGTGCCAGCAGTTTGAGGGGGGCGGACACTGAAGCTTTCTTT. The chain joins TRBV27 to TRBJ1-1; tentatively, D is TRBD1 (6 bases). CDR1 and CDR2 from the germline V gene are MNHEY and SMNVEV (reference sequence). This CDR3 contains 14 residues. V was shortened by 3 bases and J by 3 bases, with 11 bases between the two germline ends.

The rearrangement joins TRBV19 to TRBJ1-1, with no clear D. The CDR3 covers 13 residues. Trimming shortened V by 3 bases and J by 0 bases, and 5 bases separated the two germline ends. Germline V gene sequence: CDR1 LNHDA, CDR2 SQIVND (reference sequence). CDR3 coding DNA: TGTGCCAGTAGTATGAACGTGAACACTGAAGCTTTCTTT. Protein: CASSMNVNTEAFF. Using reference TRBV19 and TRBJ1-1 for the parts outside the CDR3, the full variable domain is DGGITQSPKYLFRKEGQNVTLSCEQNLNHDAMYWYRQDPGQGLRLIYYSQIVNDFQKGDIAEGYSVSREKKESFPLTVTSAQKNPTAFYLCASSMNVNTEAFFGQGTRLTVV.

This clone was observed a single time. The rearrangement joins TRBV4-2 to TRBJ1-4, with D possibly matching TRBD1 (6 bases). The CDR3 runs to 16 residues. CDR1 and CDR2 (germline): LGHNA, YNFKEQ. Deletions cut 4 bases from V and 0 bases from J, with 12 bases between. CDR3: CASSLTWTATNEKLFF. The CDR3 nucleotides read TGTGCCAGCAGCCTCACTTGGACAGCAACTAATGAAAAACTGTTTTTT.

J is TRBJ1-1 and V is TRBV2; 7 bases line up with TRBD1. This CDR3 has 14 residues. The V gene end was trimmed by 7 bases and the J gene end by 3 bases; junction bases not matched to a gene: 8. Looked up from germline, CDR1 is SNHLY and CDR2 is FYNNEI. CDR3 DNA sequence: TGTGCCAGCAAACTACAGGGGTGGGACACTGAAGCTTTCTTT. It translates to CASKLQGWDTEAFF.

This rearrangement joins TRBV5-1 to TRBJ2-3; TRBD1 aligns across 10 bases. The CDR3 runs to 16 residues. The germline V gene encodes CDR1 SGHRS and CDR2 YFSETQ. Trimming removed 2 bases from V and 5 bases from J; junction bases left unmatched: 8. The CDR3 nucleotides read TGCGCCAGCAGCTTAGGAGACAGGGGGCGCAAAGATACGCAGTATTTT. Encoded protein: CASSLGDRGRKDTQYF.

V and J are TRBV6-5 and TRBJ2-3, with a possible D match to TRBD1 (5 bases). The germline gives CDR1 MNHEY, CDR2 SVGAGI. The V and J ends lost 6 bases and 2 bases respectively, with 12 bases between them. CDR3 length equals 14 residues. This CDR3 is CASSWGGSTDTQYF. The DNA of the CDR3 is TGTGCCAGCAGCTGGGGCGGCTCCACAGATACGCAGTATTTT.

This sequence joins TRBV5-4 and TRBJ1-6; TRBD1 might be the D (5 bases). V was pared by 4 bases and J by 11 bases, with 16 bases between. The germline CDR1 and CDR2 sequences are SGHNT and YYREEE (reference sequence). The CDR3 runs to 14 residues. The CDR3 region is CASSERGGGAPLHF. The CDR3 nucleotides read TGTGCCAGCAGCGAGCGTGGGGGAGGGGCACCCCTCCACTTT.

The chain is built from TRBV12-5 and TRBJ1-1; D gene uncertain. The CDR3 runs 13 residues. CDR1 and CDR2 from the germline V gene are LGHNT and FRNRAP. V lost 3 bases, J lost 3 bases, and 8 bases lay in between. CDR3 sequence reads: CASGLDEYTEAFF. In DNA, the CDR3 is TGTGCTAGTGGTTTAGACGAGTACACTGAAGCTTTCTTT.

V is TRBV6-4 and J is TRBJ1-5; D unclear. Germline V gives CDR1 MRHNA, CDR2 SNTAGT. Trimming pared 2 bases from V and 0 bases from J, leaving 11 bases between. The length of the CDR3 is 16 residues. CDR3 in amino acids: CASSDIHHYSNQPQHF. As DNA, the CDR3 is TGTGCCAGCAGTGACATACACCACTATAGCAATCAGCCCCAGCATTTT.

The chain recombines TRBV28 with TRBJ1-1; D perhaps matches TRBD1 (5 bases). Trimming took off 6 bases at V and 1 base at J, with 12 bases between the two ends. Germline CDR1 MDHEN, CDR2 SYDVKM. The CDR3 has 14 amino acids. This CDR3 is CASSVGRSNTEAFF. The CDR3 coding sequence is TGTGCCAGCAGCGTGGGACGGTCGAACACTGAAGCTTTCTTT.

The CDR3 sequence: CAWGGQGKVTDTQYF. The CDR3 DNA follows: TGTGCCTGGGGGGGGCAGGGGAAGGTTACAGATACGCAGTATTTT. V gene TRBV30 combines with J gene TRBJ2-3; D may match TRBD1 or TRBD2 (6 bases each). This CDR3 has 15 amino acids. The germline gives CDR1 GTSNPN, CDR2 SVGIG (reference sequence). V was cut by 5 bases and J by 3 bases, with 18 bases left in between.

The chain joins TRBV29-1 to TRBJ1-1, with D unresolved. Germline-derived CDR1 and CDR2 are SQVTM and ANQGSEA. The CDR3 spans 12 residues. Trimming removed 8 bases at V and 2 bases at J, with 12 bases between. In nucleotides, the CDR3 is TGCAGCTCCTCCAGGCTCAACACTGAAGCTTTCTTT. It yields the protein CSSSRLNTEAFF.

The chain is built from TRBV25-1 and TRBJ2-1; D gene uncertain. Trimming cost V 4 bases and J 6 bases, with 16 bases left between them. This CDR3 comprises 15 residues. Germline values: CDR1 MGHDK, CDR2 SYGVNS. The CDR3: CASSAVTGQRNEQFF. DNA of the CDR3: TGTGCCAGCAGTGCTGTAACGGGCCAGCGCAATGAGCAGTTCTTC.

V and J are TRBV5-1 and TRBJ1-4; D remains ambiguous. The CDR3 length is 15 residues. Trimming left V 1 base short and J 5 bases short, with 12 bases between. The germline CDR1 and CDR2 sequences are SGHRS and YFSETQ. Here the CDR3 DNA reads TGCGCCAGCAGCTTGCACCGGGCCTCCAATGAAAAACTGTTTTTT. It encodes CASSLHRASNEKLFF.

The chain combines TRBV7-2 with TRBJ2-7; 14 bases line up with TRBD2. Germline CDR1 SGHTA, CDR2 FQGNSA. Unmatched junction bases numbered 9, after V lost 4 bases and J lost 7 bases. CDR3 length equals 16 residues. The CDR3 nucleotides are TGTGCCAGCAGCTCCCCTGGGACTAGCGGGAGTAAGGAGCAGTACTTC. This translates into CASSSPGTSGSKEQYF. The full variable domain, its missing parts supplied by reference TRBV7-2 and TRBJ2-7, is GAGVSQSPSNKVTEKGKDVELRCDPISGHTALYWYRQSLGQGLEFLIYFQGNSAPDKSGLPSDRFSAERTGGSVSTLTIQRTQQEDSAVYLCASSSPGTSGSKEQYFGPGTRLTVT.